Each of the 9 T cell receptor beta chains below was sequenced from the same sample in a study of T-cell reconstitution after alpha-beta-depleted transplantation in children. Construction of the TCRbeta library involved unique molecular identifiers. TCRdb passed the PCR reads through MiXCR, listing each CDR3 protein once. The sample yields hundreds of thousands of distinct CDR3 sequences, 20% to 25% seen once. Source: PBMCs, mostly from graft donor cells, taken 360 days after TCRalphabeta/CD19-depleted stem cell transplant. The receptors come from a boy under two years old who had a stem cell transplant for acute myeloid leukemia, so the T cells may come from the graft donor.

The chain uses TRBV5-6 and TRBJ2-7; unclear D gene. The V gene lost 4 bases and the J gene lost 3 bases, with 17 bases spanning the gap. The CDR3 totals 15 residues. The germline CDR1 and CDR2 sequences are SGHDT and YYEEEE. CDR3 region: CASSIQALYDYEQYV. CDR3 DNA sequence: TGTGCCAGCAGCATCCAGGCCCTTTATGACTACGAGCAGTACGTC.

This clonotype was detected ten times or more. CDR3 residues: CASSPGTRLSNEQFF. Written as DNA, the CDR3 is TGTGCCAGCAGTCCCGGGACTAGACTCTCCAATGAGCAGTTCTTC. The chain uses TRBV6-1 and TRBJ2-1, with 8 bases aligning to TRBD2. The germline V gene encodes CDR1 MNHNS and CDR2 SASEGT. The CDR3 has 15 residues. Trimming removed 5 bases from V and 6 bases from J; junction bases left unmatched: 9.

This sequence joins TRBV11-1 and TRBJ2-2; 8 positions agree with TRBD1. The CDR3 has 18 amino acids. J gave up 0 bases and V 5 bases, and 11 bases lay outside the gene matches. Germline CDR1 is SGHAT and CDR2 is FQDESV (reference sequence). CDR3 coding DNA: TGTGCCAGCAGCCCCCTCCTCGGACAGGGCACGAACACCGGGGAGCTGTTTTTT. Translated: CASSPLLGQGTNTGELFF.

This clonotype was counted a few times. This chain joins TRBV6-6 and TRBJ2-5, with unresolved D. The CDR3 totals 11 residues. Trimming removed 5 bases at V and 6 bases at J, with 7 bases between. Germline CDR1 and CDR2: MNHNY and SVGAGI (reference sequence). The CDR3 spells CASSTDQTQYF. The CDR3 DNA sequence: TGTGCCAGCAGTACCGACCAGACCCAGTACTTC.

This clonotype was detected a few times. V usage is TRBV20-1 and J usage is TRBJ2-7; D is unresolved. V was pared by 0 bases and J by 4 bases, with 10 bases between. Per the germline V gene, CDR1 is DFQATT and CDR2 is SNEGSKA (reference sequence). The CDR3 is made up of 13 amino acids. The CDR3 DNA sequence: TGCAGTGCTAGAGATAAGAGCACTTACGAGCAGTACGTC. Amino acids: CSARDKSTYEQYV.

This chain links TRBV11-1 with TRBJ2-5, with D tentatively TRBD2 (6 bases). Trimming left V 5 bases short and J 5 bases short, with 18 bases between. Germline CDR1 reads SGHAT; CDR2 reads FQDESV (reference sequence). CDR3 length equals 15 residues. The CDR3 here is CASSPSGGKRETQYF. In DNA form, the CDR3 reads TGTGCCAGCAGCCCCTCCGGAGGGAAGAGGGAGACCCAGTACTTC.

The chain links TRBV6-1 to TRBJ2-6; TRBD1 matches at 9 bases. In germline, CDR1 is MNHNS, CDR2 SASEGT. The trim removed 6 bases at V and 0 bases at J, leaving 15 bases unmatched. The CDR3 spans 20 residues. CDR3: CASRESGTGLVPSGANVLTF. In DNA form, the CDR3 reads TGTGCCAGCAGGGAAAGCGGGACAGGGCTCGTTCCCTCTGGGGCCAACGTCCTGACTTTC.

Many counts were recorded for this clonotype. The rearrangement links TRBV28 to TRBJ2-7; D possibly corresponds to TRBD1 (6 bases). The CDR3 is made up of 14 amino acids. Trimming cost V 6 bases and J 3 bases, with 15 bases left between them. The V gene's germline CDR1 is MDHEN and CDR2 SYDVKM. The CDR3 sequence: CASRKQNRVYEQYV. The CDR3, as DNA: TGTGCCAGCAGGAAACAGAACAGGGTCTACGAGCAGTACGTC.

This clonotype was seen at least ten times. The gene calls are TRBV20-1 and TRBJ2-5; D is ambiguous. The CDR3 has 13 amino acids. The V end was cut by 5 bases, the J end by 5 bases, with 15 bases between. The germline CDR1 and CDR2 sequences are DFQATT and SNEGSKA (reference sequence). CDR3: CSALDENGETQYF. The CDR3 DNA reads as TGCAGTGCTTTGGACGAGAATGGGGAGACCCAGTACTTC.